Each of the 26 T cell receptor beta chains below was sequenced from the same sample in a study of beta chain features in type 1 diabetes. As every portion of the isolated RNA was reverse transcribed, the sequencing read expressed TCRB transcripts. The assay was immunoSEQ multiplex PCR, and TCRdb's table has in-frame clones only and misses some. The sample lists approximately 140,000 clones; about 7.1% were seen once. Sequencing used central memory CD4+ T cells from blood. All receptors derive from a woman in her thirties in good health.

This clone showed up just a few times. V is TRBV15 and J is TRBJ2-5; unclear D gene. The CDR3 contains 14 residues. Germline CDR1 and CDR2: LNHNV and YYDKDF (reference sequence). The V gene lost 0 bases and the J gene lost 2 bases, with 7 bases spanning the gap. The CDR3 is CATSRETVQETQYF. For the CDR3, the DNA is TGTGCCACCAGCAGAGAGACTGTACAAGAGACCCAGTACTTC.

This clone showed up just a few times. The V and J genes are TRBV4-2 and TRBJ2-7; 7 bases map to TRBD1. Germline CDR1 and CDR2: LGHNA and YNFKEQ. V lost 0 bases and J lost 9; bases outside the gene matches: 11. The CDR3 contains 15 residues. CDR3 coding DNA: TGTGCCAGCAGCCAAGAAGAGGGACAGCGAAGGCCGCAGTACTTC. Translated: CASSQEEGQRRPQYF.

V is TRBV5-4 and J is TRBJ2-1; 7 positions agree with TRBD2. The germline CDR1 and CDR2 sequences are SGHNT and YYREEE (reference sequence). J lost 5 bases, V lost 4 bases, and 3 bases had no gene match. This CDR3 spans 13 amino acids. CDR3 in amino acids: CASSRTRDNEQFF. CDR3 nucleotides: TGTGCCAGCAGCCGGACTAGAGACAATGAGCAGTTCTTC.

This clone has a handful of counts. The chain joins TRBV4-2 to TRBJ1-2; weak D call: TRBD1 (6 bases). Trimming cost V 5 bases and J 4 bases, with 14 bases left between them. Germline V gene sequence: CDR1 LGHNA, CDR2 YNFKEQ. The CDR3 has 14 amino acids. CDR3 protein: CASSAGGAVYGYTF. The CDR3 region has the DNA TGTGCCAGCAGCGCGGGGGGGGCAGTCTATGGCTACACCTTC.

This chain joins TRBV2 and TRBJ2-3, with D perhaps TRBD2 (5 bases). The CDR3 sequence is 15 residues long. V was cut by 3 bases and J by 2 bases, with 12 bases left in between. Germline values: CDR1 SNHLY, CDR2 FYNNEI. Here the CDR3 DNA reads TGTGCCAGCAGTGAGGAGAGGGTCCACACAGATACGCAGTATTTT. Its translation: CASSEERVHTDTQYF.

The J gene is TRBJ2-5, the V gene TRBV18; 8 bases are shared with TRBD2. The CDR3 consists of 18 residues. The germline V gene encodes CDR1 KGHSH and CDR2 LQKENI. With V trimmed by 2 bases and J by 2 bases, 13 bases remained unmatched. The CDR3 protein is CASSPSAIGASGQETQYF. The CDR3 nucleotides read TGTGCCAGCTCACCATCAGCGATCGGGGCTAGCGGGCAAGAGACCCAGTACTTC.

The chain carries TRBV5-1 and TRBJ2-5; 7 nucleotides match TRBD1. This CDR3 contains 12 residues. The ends lost 4 bases at V and 11 bases at J; junction bases unmatched: 8. Germline V gives CDR1 SGHRS, CDR2 YFSETQ. CDR3 loop: CASSRPGTDQYF. Written as DNA, the CDR3 is TGCGCCAGCAGCAGACCCGGGACAGATCAGTACTTC.

This clone occurred many times. This chain connects TRBV7-2 to TRBJ2-2, with 7 bases lining up with TRBD2. CDR1 is SGHTA, CDR2 FQGNSA, per germline. The CDR3 is 14 amino acids. The V and J ends lost 7 bases and 4 bases, in that order; junction bases with no gene match: 6. The CDR3 nucleotides read TGTGCCAGCAACGGCGGGAGTTCCACCGGGGAGCTGTTTTTT. This translates into CASNGGSSTGELFF.

This clone was picked up a small number of times. V gene TRBV6-1 combines with J gene TRBJ2-3, with 9 bases that match TRBD2. This CDR3 spans 15 amino acids. V shed 8 bases and J 6 bases; nucleotides not matched to a gene: 12. Germline V lookup: CDR1 MNHNS, CDR2 SASEGT. CDR3 residues: CASVRVAGGPDTQYF. The DNA for the CDR3 is TGTGCCAGCGTCCGTGTGGCGGGAGGGCCTGATACGCAGTATTTT.

This clone was seen more than once but under ten times. This sequence joins TRBV7-2 and TRBJ1-1; tentative D call: TRBD1 (5 bases). CDR3 length: 13 amino acids. The germline V and J ends were trimmed by 5 bases and 1 base, with 8 bases remaining between them. CDR1 is SGHTA, CDR2 FQGNSA, per germline. Written as DNA, the CDR3 is TGTGCCAGCAGCCGACAGTCGAACACTGAAGCTTTCTTT. This codes for CASSRQSNTEAFF.

A few counts support this clone. The genes are TRBV5-4 and TRBJ2-3, with D possibly being TRBD2 (5 bases). Trimming removed 1 base at V and 1 base at J, with 10 bases between. The V gene's germline CDR1 is SGHNT and CDR2 YYREEE (reference sequence). CDR3 size: 15 residues. The CDR3 region is CASSLKVGGTDTQYF. The CDR3 coding sequence is TGTGCCAGCAGCTTGAAGGTGGGAGGCACAGATACGCAGTATTTT.

This clone showed up just a few times. This chain links TRBV5-1 with TRBJ1-2; possibly TRBD1 for D (5 bases). Between the trimmed V and J ends, which lost 3 bases and 7 bases, there was a span of 10 bases. This CDR3 spans 12 amino acids. Germline lookup yields CDR1 SGHRS and CDR2 YFSETQ. The CDR3 protein is CASSYGGAGYTF. In DNA form, the CDR3 reads TGCGCCAGCAGCTACGGGGGAGCTGGCTACACCTTC.

The chain has TRBV2 and TRBJ2-2, with 10 bases aligning to TRBD2. The CDR3 loop spans 15 amino acids. Unmatched junction bases numbered 6, after V lost 4 bases and J lost 7 bases. CDR1 is SNHLY and CDR2 is FYNNEI in the germline V gene. The CDR3 bases are TGTGCCAGCAGTGTAAGAGCGGGAGGGAGCGGGGAGCTGTTTTTT. Its translation is CASSVRAGGSGELFF. Complete variable domain (other parts from reference TRBV2 and TRBJ2-2): EPEVTQTPSHQVTQMGQEVILRCVPISNHLYFYWYRQILGQKVEFLVSFYNNEISEKSEIFDDQFSVERPDGSNFTLKIRSTKLEDSAMYFCASSVRAGGSGELFFGEGSRLTVL.

CDR3 region: CASSQDSVGRWKTSGTGNEQFF. The CDR3 coding sequence is TGCGCCAGCAGCCAAGATAGTGTCGGCAGGTGGAAGACTAGCGGGACTGGAAATGAGCAGTTCTTC. The V call is TRBV4-1, the J call TRBJ2-1; 11 bases fit TRBD2. The germline V gene has CDR1 MGHRA and CDR2 YSYEKL. V lost 0 bases to trimming and J lost 7 bases; unmatched junction nucleotides: 23. This CDR3 is 22 amino acids long.

This clone appeared a few times. The chain joins TRBV28 to TRBJ2-1, with 7 positions matching TRBD2. This CDR3 region has 16 residues. Trimming cost V 8 bases and J 2 bases; bases outside gene matches: 12. Germline CDR1 reads MDHEN; CDR2 reads SYDVKM. CDR3 DNA sequence: TGTGCCAGCCGAAAAGCGGGGCTAGCGGCCTACAATGAGCAGTTCTTC. Translating gives CASRKAGLAAYNEQFF.

The V and J genes are TRBV18 and TRBJ2-3, with no clear D. The germline CDR1 and CDR2 sequences are KGHSH and LQKENI. The CDR3 is made up of 13 amino acids. V was shortened by 2 bases and J by 4 bases, with 7 bases between the two germline ends. The CDR3 sequence is CASSPVEADTQYF. The DNA of the CDR3 is TGTGCCAGCTCACCAGTTGAGGCAGATACGCAGTATTTT.

This clone was counted between two and nine times. This chain uses TRBV19 with TRBJ2-1; TRBD2 is a possible D gene (6 bases). Germline values: CDR1 LNHDA, CDR2 SQIVND (reference sequence). CDR3 length: 18 amino acids. Trimming took 3 bases from V and 6 from J, leaving 24 bases between them. The CDR3 sequence: CASSMYNRGGVFPNEQFF. DNA of the CDR3: TGTGCCAGTAGTATGTATAATCGTGGCGGGGTTTTCCCCAATGAGCAGTTCTTC.

This clone was counted a few times. The chain joins TRBV6-5 to TRBJ2-7; TRBD2 agrees at 7 bases. CDR1 and CDR2 (germline): MNHEY, SVGAGI. This CDR3 spans 15 amino acids. The J segment lost 6 bases and the V segment lost 6 bases, leaving 14 bases of the junction unmatched. This chain's CDR3 is CASRLSGLERLEQYF. The DNA for the CDR3 is TGTGCCAGCAGGCTTAGCGGGCTAGAGCGGCTCGAGCAGTACTTC.

The DNA of the CDR3 is TGTGCCAGCAGCCCGCGTCCCGGACAGAACTATGGCTACACCTTC. As protein: CASSPRPGQNYGYTF. The gene calls are TRBV9 and TRBJ1-2, with D maybe TRBD1 (6 bases). CDR3 length: 15 amino acids. CDR1 is SGDLS, CDR2 YYNGEE, per germline. Trimming pared 4 bases from V and 2 bases from J, leaving 15 bases between. The variable domain in full, completed from reference TRBV9 and TRBJ1-2, reads DSGVTQTPKHLITATGQRVTLRCSPRSGDLSVYWYQQSLDQGLQFLIQYYNGEERAKGNILERFSAQQFPDLHSELNLSSLELGDSALYFCASSPRPGQNYGYTFGSGTRLTVV.

A few counts support this clone. The V and J genes are TRBV28 and TRBJ2-5; TRBD1 matches at 11 bases. Germline values: CDR1 MDHEN, CDR2 SYDVKM. The CDR3 totals 19 residues. V gave up 9 bases and J gave up 3 bases; unmatched junction bases: 21. In DNA form, the CDR3 reads TGTGCCAGTTCTTCTGGGGCCGTCTGGACAGGGGGCATAGAAGAGACCCAGTACTTC. It encodes CASSSGAVWTGGIEETQYF.

This clone was recorded a few times. CDR3 sequence (DNA): TGTGCCAGCAGTGCAGGGTCCCCCTGGCACACCTTC. This translates into CASSAGSPWHTF. The chain uses TRBV6-1 and TRBJ1-2; D possibly corresponds to TRBD1 (5 bases). The V and J ends lost 4 bases and 12 bases respectively, with 15 bases between them. This CDR3 region has 12 residues. CDR1 and CDR2 (germline): MNHNS, SASEGT.

The CDR3 sequence is CASSSRQSDIQPQHF. The CDR3 nucleotides read TGTGCCAGTAGTAGCCGACAATCCGATATTCAGCCCCAGCATTTT. This chain joins TRBV19 and TRBJ1-5, with D unresolved. V was clipped by 4 bases and J by 6 bases, with 16 bases between them. Germline assignment: CDR1 LNHDA and CDR2 SQIVND (reference sequence). The CDR3 runs to 15 residues.

The rearrangement joins TRBV5-6 to TRBJ1-5, with TRBD1 as a possible D gene (6 bases). CDR1 and CDR2 (germline): SGHDT, YYEEEE. V was shortened by 4 bases and J by 7 bases, with 21 bases between the two germline ends. This CDR3 region has 16 residues. The CDR3 nucleotides read TGTGCCAGCAGCCATAGGATGCCAGGGGCGAAGCAGCCCCAGCATTTT. This codes for CASSHRMPGAKQPQHF. The complete variable domain, with remaining parts taken from reference TRBV5-6 and TRBJ1-5, reads DAGVTQSPTHLIKTRGQQVTLRCSPKSGHDTVSWYQQALGQGPQFIFQYYEEEERQRGNFPDRFSGHQFPNYSSELNVNALLLGDSALYLCASSHRMPGAKQPQHFGDGTRLSIL.

This clone was seen a handful of times. The CDR3 DNA follows: TGTGCCAGCACAGGTTCTGCGGGCACCGGGGAGCTGTTTTTT. This encodes CASTGSAGTGELFF. V is TRBV2 and J is TRBJ2-2, with D possibly TRBD2 on 5 matching bases. Per the germline V gene, CDR1 is SNHLY and CDR2 is FYNNEI. CDR3 length: 14 residues. V gave up 7 bases and J gave up 4 bases, with 13 bases separating them. Variable domain in full (rest from reference TRBV2 and TRBJ2-2): EPEVTQTPSHQVTQMGQEVILRCVPISNHLYFYWYRQILGQKVEFLVSFYNNEISEKSEIFDDQFSVERPDGSNFTLKIRSTKLEDSAMYFCASTGSAGTGELFFGEGSRLTVL.

Only a few counts were recorded for this clone. This sequence joins TRBV19 and TRBJ2-2, with 9 bases aligning to TRBD1. The CDR3 sequence is 16 residues long. Germline-derived CDR1 and CDR2 are LNHDA and SQIVND (reference sequence). The V gene end was trimmed by 5 bases and the J gene end by 0 bases; junction bases not matched to a gene: 4. The CDR3 nucleotides are TGTGCCAGTAGTCTCAGGACAGGGGCGAACACCGGGGAGCTGTTTTTT. Amino acids: CASSLRTGANTGELFF.

The rearrangement uses TRBV11-2 and TRBJ1-2; 7 nucleotides agree with TRBD1. This CDR3 contains 12 residues. V trimming: 5 bases; J trimming: 7 bases; junction bases outside the gene matches: 4. CDR1 SGHAT and CDR2 FQNNGV come from the germline V gene. The CDR3 protein is CASSPDRAGYTF. In DNA, the CDR3 is TGTGCCAGCAGCCCTGACAGGGCTGGCTACACCTTC.